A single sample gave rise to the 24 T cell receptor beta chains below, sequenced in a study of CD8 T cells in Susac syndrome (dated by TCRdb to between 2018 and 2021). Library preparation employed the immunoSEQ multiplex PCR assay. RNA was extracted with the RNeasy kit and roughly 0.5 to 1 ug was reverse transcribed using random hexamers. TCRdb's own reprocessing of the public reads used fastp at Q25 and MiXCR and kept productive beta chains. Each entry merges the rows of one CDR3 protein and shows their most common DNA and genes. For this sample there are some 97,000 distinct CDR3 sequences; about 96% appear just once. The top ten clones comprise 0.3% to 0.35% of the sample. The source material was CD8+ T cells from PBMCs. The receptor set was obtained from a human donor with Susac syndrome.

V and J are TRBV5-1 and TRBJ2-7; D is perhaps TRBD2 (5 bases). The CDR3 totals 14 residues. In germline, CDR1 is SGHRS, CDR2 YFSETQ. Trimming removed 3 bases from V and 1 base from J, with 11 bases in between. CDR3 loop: CASSWELPSYEQYF. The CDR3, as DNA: TGCGCCAGCAGCTGGGAGCTACCATCCTACGAGCAGTACTTC.

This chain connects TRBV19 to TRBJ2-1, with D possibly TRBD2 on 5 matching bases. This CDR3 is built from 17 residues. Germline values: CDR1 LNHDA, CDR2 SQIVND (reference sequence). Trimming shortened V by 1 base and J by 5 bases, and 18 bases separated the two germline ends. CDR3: CASSIAMGSIVHNEQFF. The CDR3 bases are TGTGCCAGTAGTATAGCAATGGGGAGTATCGTCCACAATGAGCAGTTCTTC. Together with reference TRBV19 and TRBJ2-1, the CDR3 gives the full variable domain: DGGITQSPKYLFRKEGQNVTLSCEQNLNHDAMYWYRQDPGQGLRLIYYSQIVNDFQKGDIAEGYSVSREKKESFPLTVTSAQKNPTAFYLCASSIAMGSIVHNEQFFGPGTRLTVL.

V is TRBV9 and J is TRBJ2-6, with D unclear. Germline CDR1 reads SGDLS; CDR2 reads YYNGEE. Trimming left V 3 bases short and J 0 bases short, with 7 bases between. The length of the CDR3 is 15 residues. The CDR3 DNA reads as TGTGCCAGCAGCGGGACGGTCTCTGGGGCCAACGTCCTGACTTTC. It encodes CASSGTVSGANVLTF.

Written as DNA, the CDR3 is TGCAGTGCTGATCCCGGGACAGCCTATGGCTACACCTTC. It yields the protein CSADPGTAYGYTF. The chain carries TRBV20-1 and TRBJ1-2, with 7 bases matching TRBD1. The CDR3 length is 13 residues. The V gene end was trimmed by 5 bases and the J gene end by 4 bases; junction bases not matched to a gene: 7. Germline CDR1 DFQATT, CDR2 SNEGSKA (reference sequence).

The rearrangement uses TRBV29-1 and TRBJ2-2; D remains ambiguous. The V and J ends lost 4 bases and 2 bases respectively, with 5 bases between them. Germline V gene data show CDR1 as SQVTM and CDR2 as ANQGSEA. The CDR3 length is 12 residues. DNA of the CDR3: TGCAGCGTTGGCTCCAACACCGGGGAGCTGTTTTTT. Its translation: CSVGSNTGELFF.

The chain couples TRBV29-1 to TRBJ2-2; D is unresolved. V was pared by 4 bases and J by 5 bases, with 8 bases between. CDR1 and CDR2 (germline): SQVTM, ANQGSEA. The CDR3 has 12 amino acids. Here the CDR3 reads CSVALGTGELFF. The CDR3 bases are TGCAGCGTTGCGCTGGGTACCGGGGAGCTGTTTTTT.

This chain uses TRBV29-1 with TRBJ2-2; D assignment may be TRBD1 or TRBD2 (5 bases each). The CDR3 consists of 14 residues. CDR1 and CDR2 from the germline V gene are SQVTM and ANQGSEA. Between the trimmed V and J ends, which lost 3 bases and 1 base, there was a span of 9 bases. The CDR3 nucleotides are TGCAGCGTTGAGGGGCGGGTGAACACCGGGGAGCTGTTTTTT. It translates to CSVEGRVNTGELFF.

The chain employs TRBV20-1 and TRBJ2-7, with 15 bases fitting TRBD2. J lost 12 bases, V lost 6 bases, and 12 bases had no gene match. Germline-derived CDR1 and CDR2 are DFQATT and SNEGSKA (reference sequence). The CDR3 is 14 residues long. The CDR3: CSAPSGLAGGPPYF. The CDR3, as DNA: TGCAGTGCCCCATCAGGACTAGCGGGAGGGCCCCCGTACTTC.

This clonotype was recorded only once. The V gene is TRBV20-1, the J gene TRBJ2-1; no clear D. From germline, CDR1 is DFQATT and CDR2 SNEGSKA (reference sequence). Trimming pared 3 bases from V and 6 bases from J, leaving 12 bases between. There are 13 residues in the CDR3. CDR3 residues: CSASAGTPNEQFF. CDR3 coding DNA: TGCAGTGCTAGCGCTGGCACCCCCAATGAGCAGTTCTTC.

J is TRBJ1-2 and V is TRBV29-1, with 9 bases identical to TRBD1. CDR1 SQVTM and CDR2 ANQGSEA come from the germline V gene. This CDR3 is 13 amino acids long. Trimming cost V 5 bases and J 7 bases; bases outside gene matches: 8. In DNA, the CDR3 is TGCAGCGTTCCCGGGACAGGGTGGCGTGGCTACACCTTC. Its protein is CSVPGTGWRGYTF.

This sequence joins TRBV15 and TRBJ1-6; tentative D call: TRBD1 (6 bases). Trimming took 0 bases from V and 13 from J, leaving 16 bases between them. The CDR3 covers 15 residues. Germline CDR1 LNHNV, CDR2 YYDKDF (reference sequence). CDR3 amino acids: CATSRDPGAASPLHF. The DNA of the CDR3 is TGTGCCACCAGCAGAGATCCAGGGGCAGCCTCCCCCCTCCACTTT.

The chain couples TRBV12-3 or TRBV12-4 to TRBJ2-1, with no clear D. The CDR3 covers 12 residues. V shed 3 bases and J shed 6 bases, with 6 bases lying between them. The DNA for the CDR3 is TGTGCCAGCAGTTTTTGGATCAATGAGCAGTTCTTC. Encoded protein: CASSFWINEQFF.

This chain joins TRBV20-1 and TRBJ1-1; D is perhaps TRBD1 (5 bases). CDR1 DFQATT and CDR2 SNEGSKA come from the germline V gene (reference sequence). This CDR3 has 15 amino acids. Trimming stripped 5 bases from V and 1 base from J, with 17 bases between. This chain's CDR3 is CSARLTPTGNTEAFF. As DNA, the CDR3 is TGCAGTGCTCGCCTGACCCCCACAGGGAACACTGAAGCTTTCTTT.

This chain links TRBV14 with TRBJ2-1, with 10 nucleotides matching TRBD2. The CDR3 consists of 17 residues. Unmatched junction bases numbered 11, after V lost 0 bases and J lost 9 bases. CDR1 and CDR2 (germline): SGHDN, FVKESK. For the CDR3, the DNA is TGTGCCAGCAGCCAAGAAGGGGGGCTAGCGGGAGATCGTGAGCAGTTCTTC. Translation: CASSQEGGLAGDREQFF. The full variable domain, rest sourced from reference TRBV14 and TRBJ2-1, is EAGVTQFPSHSVIEKGQTVTLRCDPISGHDNLYWYRRVMGKEIKFLLHFVKESKQDESGMPNNRFLAERTGGTYSTLKVQPAELEDSGVYFCASSQEGGLAGDREQFFGPGTRLTVL.

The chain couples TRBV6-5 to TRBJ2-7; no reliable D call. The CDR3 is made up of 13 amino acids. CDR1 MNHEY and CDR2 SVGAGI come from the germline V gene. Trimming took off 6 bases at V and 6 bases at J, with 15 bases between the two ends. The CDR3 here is CASSFDRASEQYF. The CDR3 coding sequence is TGTGCCAGCAGCTTTGACCGAGCTTCCGAGCAGTACTTC.

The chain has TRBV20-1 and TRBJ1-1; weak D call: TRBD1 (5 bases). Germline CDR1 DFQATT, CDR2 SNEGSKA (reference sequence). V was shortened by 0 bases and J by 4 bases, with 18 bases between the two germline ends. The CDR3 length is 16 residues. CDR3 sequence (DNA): TGCAGTGCTAGAGATCTCGGGGGTTTGGAAAGCACTGAAGCTTTCTTT. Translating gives CSARDLGGLESTEAFF.

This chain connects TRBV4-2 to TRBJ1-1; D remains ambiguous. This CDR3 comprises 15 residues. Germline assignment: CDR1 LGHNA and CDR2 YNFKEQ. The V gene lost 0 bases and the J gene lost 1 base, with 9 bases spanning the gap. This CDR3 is CASSQDGQPNTEAFF. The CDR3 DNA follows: TGTGCCAGCAGCCAAGATGGGCAGCCGAACACTGAAGCTTTCTTT.

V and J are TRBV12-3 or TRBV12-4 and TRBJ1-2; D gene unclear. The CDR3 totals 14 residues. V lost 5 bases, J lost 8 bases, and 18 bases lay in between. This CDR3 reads CASSPWEGGEGYTF. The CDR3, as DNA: TGTGCCAGCAGTCCCTGGGAAGGTGGGGAGGGCTACACCTTC.

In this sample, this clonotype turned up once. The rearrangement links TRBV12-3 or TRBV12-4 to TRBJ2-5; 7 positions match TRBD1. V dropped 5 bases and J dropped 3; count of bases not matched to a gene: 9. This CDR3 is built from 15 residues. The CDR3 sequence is CASSPRGQQEETQYF. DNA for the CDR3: TGTGCCAGCAGTCCCCGGGGACAGCAGGAAGAGACCCAGTACTTC.

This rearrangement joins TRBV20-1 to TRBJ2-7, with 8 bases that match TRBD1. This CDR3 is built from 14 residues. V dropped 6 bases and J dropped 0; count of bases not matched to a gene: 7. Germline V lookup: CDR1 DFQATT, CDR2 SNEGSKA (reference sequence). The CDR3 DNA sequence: TGCAGTGCCGCAGGACAGGGAAGCTCCTACGAGCAGTACTTC. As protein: CSAAGQGSSYEQYF.

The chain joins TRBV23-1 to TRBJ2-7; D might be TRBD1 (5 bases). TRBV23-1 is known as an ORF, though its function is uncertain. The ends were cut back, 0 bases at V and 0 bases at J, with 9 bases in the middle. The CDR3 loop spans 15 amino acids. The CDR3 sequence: CASSQSNRSSYEQYF. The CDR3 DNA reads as TGCGCCAGCAGTCAATCGAACAGGAGCTCCTACGAGCAGTACTTC.

CDR3 residues: CSVEDLGTPQETQYF. Here the CDR3 DNA reads TGCAGCGTTGAAGATCTAGGGACACCTCAAGAGACCCAGTACTTC. The genes are TRBV29-1 and TRBJ2-5; the D gene is possibly TRBD1 (6 bases). Germline lookup yields CDR1 SQVTM and CDR2 ANQGSEA. Deletions cut 0 bases from V and 2 bases from J, with 13 bases between. This CDR3 is built from 15 residues.

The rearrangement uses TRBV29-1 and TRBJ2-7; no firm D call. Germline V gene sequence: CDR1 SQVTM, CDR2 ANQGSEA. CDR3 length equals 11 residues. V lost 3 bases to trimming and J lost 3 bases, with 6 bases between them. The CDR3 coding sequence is TGCAGCGTTGAGAACAACTACGAGCAGTACTTC. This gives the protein CSVENNYEQYF.

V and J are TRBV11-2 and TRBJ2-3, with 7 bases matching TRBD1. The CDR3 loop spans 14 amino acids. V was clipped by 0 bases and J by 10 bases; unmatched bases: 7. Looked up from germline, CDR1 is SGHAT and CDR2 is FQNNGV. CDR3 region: CASSLEQSGTAQYF. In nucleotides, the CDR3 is TGTGCCAGCAGCTTAGAGCAGTCCGGGACAGCGCAGTATTTT.